Reported below is one T cell receptor (beta chain). The data are from a study of blood T cell repertoires in COVID-19. Study overall: Both acute and convalescent COVID-19 samples were obtained from the United States, Italy and Spain.

Trimming pared 7 bases from V and 8 bases from J, leaving 11 bases between. The CDR3 has 12 amino acids. CDR1 is LNHDA and CDR2 is SQIVND in the germline V gene (reference sequence). Profiling relied on immunoSEQ multiplex PCR, and the TCRdb table lists in-frame clones only, not all of them. The data contain about 88,000 clones, 90% of them singletons. This rearrangement joins TRBV19 to TRBJ1-4, with D unresolved. The specimen was peripheral blood. The receptor was isolated from a man in his sixties with acute or convalescent COVID-19. Written as DNA, the CDR3 is TGTGCCAGTAAAAGTCAAGCCGAAAAACTGTTTTTT. Protein: CASKSQAEKLFF.